These T cell receptor beta chains were read from a single sample in a study of technical replicates of blood from a handful of donors. TCRdb's table, derived via immunoSEQ multiplex PCR, lists solely in-frame clones and lacks some. The repertoire holds about 44,000 clones, with almost 97% as singletons. The sample consisted of T cells isolated from PBMCs. The receptors derive from a human donor in good health. CDR3s include the opening cysteine and the closing phenylalanine or tryptophan. A D gene is named only where the DNA matches it firmly. Clone sizes are given selectively: once, few, many, or a class where the clone is expanded.

d_gene | j_gene | v_gene | abundance | CDR3nt | CDR3aa
TRBD1 | TRBJ1-2 | TRBV10-3 | - | TGTGCCTCGCACTCACAGGGGGCGCCCCGAGGCTACACCTTC | CASHSQGAPRGYTF
- | TRBJ2-3 | TRBV29-1 | once | TGCAGCGTTCGTAGACAGGACACTAGCACAGATACGCAGTATTTT | CSVRRQDTSTDTQYF
TRBD1 | TRBJ1-2 | TRBV5-1 | - | TGCGCCAGCAGCCTGGACAGGGGAGGAAACTATGGCTACACCTTC | CASSLDRGGNYGYTF
TRBD1 | TRBJ1-2 | TRBV19 | once | TGTGCCAGTGCGCCGGGACAGAACTATGGCTACACCTTC | CASAPGQNYGYTF
- | TRBJ2-7 | TRBV9 | - | TGTGCCAGCAGCTTGACTGGTATAAGCTACGAGCAGTACTTC | CASSLTGISYEQYF
- | TRBJ2-7 | TRBV6-1 | - | TGTGCCAGCAACAGGAATAGTGGGAATTCCTACGAGCAGTACTTC | CASNRNSGNSYEQYF
TRBD2 | TRBJ2-2 | TRBV4-1 | - | TGCGCCACCAAAGGACTAGCCATCGCCGGGGAGCTGTTTTTT | CATKGLAIAGELFF
- | TRBJ1-5 | TRBV6-5 | - | TGTGCCAGCAGGGCCAGGGATACAAGCAATCAGCCCCAGCATTTT | CASRARDTSNQPQHF
TRBD2 | TRBJ2-5 | TRBV2 | - | TGTGCCAGCAGGTCGCGGGAGGCGGATGAGACCCAGTACTTC | CASRSREADETQYF
TRBD1 | TRBJ1-1 | TRBV10-3 | once | TGTGCCAGCAAGCAGGGGGCGAACACTGAAGCTTTCTTT | CASKQGANTEAFF
TRBD1 | TRBJ2-7 | TRBV6-1 | - | TGTGCCAGCAGATCGGGACAGGAAAACCCCTACGAGCAGTACTTC | CASRSGQENPYEQYF
- | TRBJ2-5 | TRBV29-1 | - | TGCAGCGTTGAAGACCGAGAGGGCGCCCAGTACTTC | CSVEDREGAQYF
TRBD1 | TRBJ1-5 | TRBV5-8 | - | TGTGCCAGCAGCTTAGCAGGGGGTACTCAGCCCCAGCATTTT | CASSLAGGTQPQHF
TRBD1 | TRBJ1-4 | TRBV2 | - | TGTGCCAGCAGGGACCCGGGACAGGGGAATGAAAAACTGTTTTTT | CASRDPGQGNEKLFF
- | TRBJ2-1 | TRBV4-1 | - | TGCGCCAGCAGCCTCCTAGCGAGCTCCTACAATGAGCAGTTCTTC | CASSLLASSYNEQFF
- | TRBJ2-5 | TRBV5-1 | - | TGCGCCAGCAGGGGACACCCAGAAGAGACCCAGTACTTC | CASRGHPEETQYF
- | TRBJ2-7 | TRBV5-6 | - | TGTGCCAGCAGCTTGACTGACACGTACTACGAGCAGTACTTC | CASSLTDTYYEQYF
- | TRBJ2-7 | TRBV11-2 | once | TGTGCCAGCAGCTTAGACAGGGTCTCCTACGAGCAGTACTTC | CASSLDRVSYEQYF
- | TRBJ2-1 | TRBV5-1 | - | TGCGCCAGCAGGCTAGCGCTAGGGTACAATGAGCAGTTCTTC | CASRLALGYNEQFF
TRBD1 | TRBJ2-7 | TRBV28 | - | TGTGCCAGCAGTCCCACAGGGGGGATCGCCTACGAGCAGTACTTC | CASSPTGGIAYEQYF
- | TRBJ2-2 | TRBV2 | - | TGTGCCAGCAGTGCACTAGAAAGCACCGGGGAGCTGTTTTTT | CASSALESTGELFF
TRBD2 | TRBJ2-1 | TRBV6-1 | - | TGTGCCAGCAGTGAATATTATCCCGGGACTAACAATGAGCAGTTCTTC | CASSEYYPGTNNEQFF
- | TRBJ2-5 | TRBV11-1 | - | TGTGCCAGCAGCTTAGAGCCGAGGCTACGGGAGACCCAGTACTTC | CASSLEPRLRETQYF
TRBD1 | TRBJ2-5 | TRBV6-1 | - | TGTGCCAGCTTCGACACGGGACAGGTAAAAGAGACCCAGTACTTC | CASFDTGQVKETQYF
TRBD2 | TRBJ2-3 | TRBV11-2 | - | TGTGCCAGCAGCCGCTCCTGGACTAGCGGTCCCACAGATACGCAGTATTTT | CASSRSWTSGPTDTQYF
TRBD1 | TRBJ2-7 | TRBV2 | - | TGTGCCAGCAGAGACGGGACAGCCTACGAGCAGTACTTC | CASRDGTAYEQYF
TRBD2 | TRBJ2-7 | TRBV6-1 | - | TGTGCCAGCAGTGATTACGGACTAGGAGTGTACGAGCAGTACTTC | CASSDYGLGVYEQYF
- | TRBJ2-5 | TRBV6-5 | - | TGTGCCAGCAGAAACTTGATAGCGGAGACCCAGTACTTC | CASRNLIAETQYF
TRBD2 | TRBJ2-7 | TRBV4-3 | - | TGCGCCAGCAGCCAAGAACTACCGGCGGGGGTCTCCTACGAGCAGTACTTC | CASSQELPAGVSYEQYF
- | TRBJ1-5 | TRBV19 | - | TGTGCCAGTAGTATTGAGTTCAATCAGCCCCAGCATTTT | CASSIEFNQPQHF
- | TRBJ2-3 | TRBV29-1 | - | TGCAGCGTTGTATTCGGGGACTCCCAGCCATACACAGATACGCAGTATTTT | CSVVFGDSQPYTDTQYF